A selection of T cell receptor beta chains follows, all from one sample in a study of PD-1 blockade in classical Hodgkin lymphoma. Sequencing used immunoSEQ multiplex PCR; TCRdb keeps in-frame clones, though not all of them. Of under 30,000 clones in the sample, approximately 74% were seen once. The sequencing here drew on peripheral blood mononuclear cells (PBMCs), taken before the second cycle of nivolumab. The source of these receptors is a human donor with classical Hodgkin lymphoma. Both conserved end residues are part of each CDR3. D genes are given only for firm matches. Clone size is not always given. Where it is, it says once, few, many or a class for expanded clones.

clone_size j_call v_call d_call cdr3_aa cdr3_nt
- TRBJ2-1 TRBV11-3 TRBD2 CASSLDAASGGNEQFF TGTGCCAGCAGCTTAGATGCCGCTAGCGGGGGGAATGAGCAGTTCTTC
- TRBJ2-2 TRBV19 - CAVRGRVGPGELFF TGTGCCGTTAGAGGCAGGGTTGGACCCGGGGAGCTGTTTTTT
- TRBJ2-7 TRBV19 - CASSMGTYEQYF TGTGCCAGTAGTATGGGGACCTACGAGCAGTACTTC
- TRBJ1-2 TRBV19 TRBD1 CASTFDREVNYGYTF TGTGCCAGTACCTTCGACAGGGAGGTTAACTATGGCTACACCTTC
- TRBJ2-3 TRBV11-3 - CASSTSGSTQYF TGTGCCAGCAGCACATCAGGGAGTACGCAGTATTTT
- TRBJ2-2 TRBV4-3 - CASSQGVRAGELFF TGCGCCAGCAGCCAAGGGGTCCGAGCCGGGGAGCTGTTTTTT
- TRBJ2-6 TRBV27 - CASSLSQEVRSGANVLTF TGTGCCAGCAGTTTATCTCAGGAAGTACGCTCTGGGGCCAACGTCCTGACTTTC
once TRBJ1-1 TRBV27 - CASSLGTDLPTEAFF TGTGCCAGCAGTTTAGGGACCGATTTACCCACTGAAGCTTTCTTT
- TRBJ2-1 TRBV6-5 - CASSYSTVGEQFF TGTGCCAGCAGTTACTCGACAGTCGGTGAGCAGTTCTTC
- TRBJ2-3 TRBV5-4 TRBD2 CASSSNSGGVFTDTQYF TGTGCCAGCAGCTCAAATAGCGGGGGGGTATTTACAGATACGCAGTATTTT
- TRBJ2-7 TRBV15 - CATSRFRGLDEQYF TGTGCCACCAGCAGATTCAGGGGACTGGACGAGCAGTACTTC
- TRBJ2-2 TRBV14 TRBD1 CASSQSYTGTGPGELFF TGTGCCAGCAGCCAATCGTATACCGGGACAGGGCCCGGGGAGCTGTTTTTT
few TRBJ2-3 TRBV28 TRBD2 CASSLHSGWGTDTQYF TGTGCCAGCAGCCTCCATAGCGGGTGGGGCACAGATACGCAGTATTTT
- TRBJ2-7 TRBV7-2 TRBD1 CASARDRVTHEQYF TGTGCCAGCGCTCGGGACAGGGTCACCCACGAGCAGTACTTC
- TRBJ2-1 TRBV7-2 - CASSLAPRNEQFF TGTGCCAGCAGCTTAGCCCCGAGAAATGAGCAGTTCTTC
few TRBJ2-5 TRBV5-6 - CASSSEGRTYQETQYF TGTGCCAGCAGCTCTGAGGGACGGACGTACCAAGAGACCCAGTACTTC
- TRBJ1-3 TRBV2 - CASSEDSSGNTIYF TGTGCCAGCAGTGAGGACAGCTCTGGAAACACCATATATTTT
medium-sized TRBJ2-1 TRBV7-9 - CASSWTDNNEQFF TGTGCCAGCAGCTGGACAGATAACAATGAGCAGTTCTTC
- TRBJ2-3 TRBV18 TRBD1 CASSPDRGPTDTQYF TGTGCCAGCTCACCGGACAGGGGGCCCACAGATACGCAGTATTTT
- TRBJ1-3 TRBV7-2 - CASSLVGALSGNTIYF TGTGCCAGCAGCTTAGTAGGGGCTCTCTCTGGAAACACCATATATTTT
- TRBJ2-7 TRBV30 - CAWSHGTGLYEQYF TGTGCCTGGAGCCACGGGACGGGCCTCTACGAGCAGTACTTC
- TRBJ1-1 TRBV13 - CASSSRGQNTEAFF TGTGCCAGCAGCTCCCGGGGGCAGAACACTGAAGCTTTCTTT
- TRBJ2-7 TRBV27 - CASRLAASLHHEQYF TGTGCCAGCAGGTTAGCCGCCTCACTTCACCACGAGCAGTACTTC
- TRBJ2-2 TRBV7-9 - CASRLPPGANTGELFF TGTGCCAGCAGACTTCCGCCAGGGGCGAACACCGGGGAGCTGTTTTTT